The 25 T cell receptor beta chains below were found in one sample sequenced in a study of shared clonotypes between healthy human individuals. The method was immunoSEQ multiplex PCR; TCRdb's version includes in-frame clones alone and lacks a portion of them. The sample lists approximately 600,000 clones; approximately 95% were seen once. The naive CD8 subset, CD45RO-negative cells positively selected for CCR7, excluded terminally differentiated effector memory CD45RA+ cells. Sequencing was performed on naive CD8+ T cells sorted from blood. These receptors were taken from a young woman in good health.

The chain has TRBV15 and TRBJ1-1; 8 bases agree with TRBD1. Germline V CDR1 and CDR2: LNHNV, YYDKDF (reference sequence). CDR3 length: 13 amino acids. The trim removed 11 bases at V and 0 bases at J, leaving 5 bases unmatched. In DNA, the CDR3 is TGTGCCTCCGGACAGGGACTGAACACTGAAGCTTTCTTT. Protein: CASGQGLNTEAFF.

This sequence joins TRBV27 and TRBJ2-5; maybe TRBD1 (5 bases). V dropped 1 base and J dropped 4 bases, with 10 bases sitting between them. The CDR3 runs to 14 residues. From germline, CDR1 is MNHEY and CDR2 SMNVEV (reference sequence). DNA for the CDR3: TGTGCCAGCAGTTTATTCCAGGGCGGAGAGACCCAGTACTTC. Its translation: CASSLFQGGETQYF.

The rearrangement uses TRBV6-1 and TRBJ1-6, with D unclear. Germline values: CDR1 MNHNS, CDR2 SASEGT. The CDR3 runs 11 residues. Trimming removed 1 base at V and 14 bases at J, with 6 bases between. The CDR3 DNA follows: TGTGCCAGCAGTGAAGGACCGTCCCTCCACTTT. As protein: CASSEGPSLHF.

Details on this clone: At the DNA level, this CDR3 is encoded by other sequences in the same sample as well. This rearrangement joins TRBV9 to TRBJ2-1; D gene ambiguous. Trimming took off 2 bases at V and 3 bases at J, with 9 bases between the two ends. The CDR3 has 14 residues. Germline CDR1 is SGDLS and CDR2 is YYNGEE. Here the CDR3 reads CASSVGISYNEQFF. The CDR3 DNA is TGTGCCAGCAGCGTCGGTATAAGCTACAATGAGCAGTTCTTC.

This clone was detected only once. The chain has TRBV27 and TRBJ2-7; 7 nucleotides agree with TRBD1. Germline V gene lookup returns CDR1 MNHEY and CDR2 SMNVEV (reference sequence). After removal of 6 bases from V and 2 bases from J, the junction contained 1 base not matched to a gene. The CDR3 spans 12 residues. The CDR3 is CASRGTAYEQYF. CDR3 DNA sequence: TGTGCCAGCAGGGGGACAGCCTACGAGCAGTACTTC.

The V call is TRBV27, the J call TRBJ2-5; the match to TRBD1 covers 7 bases. The end of the DNA fits TRBJ2-7 better, so the J call may be wrong. The CDR3 covers 14 residues. The germline gives CDR1 MNHEY, CDR2 SMNVEV (reference sequence). CDR3 coding DNA: TGTGCCAGCAGTTTATACGGGACAGCCTACGAGCAGTACTTC. Translated, it gives CASSLYGTAYEQYF.

This chain joins TRBV5-6 and TRBJ2-1; D unresolved. CDR3 size: 14 residues. V lost 0 bases and J lost 0, with 4 bases in between. Germline values: CDR1 SGHDT, CDR2 YYEEEE. CDR3: CASSLEFSYNEQFF. CDR3 nucleotides: TGTGCCAGCAGCTTGGAGTTCTCCTACAATGAGCAGTTCTTC. The full variable domain, completed using reference TRBV5-6 and TRBJ2-1, is DAGVTQSPTHLIKTRGQQVTLRCSPKSGHDTVSWYQQALGQGPQFIFQYYEEEERQRGNFPDRFSGHQFPNYSSELNVNALLLGDSALYLCASSLEFSYNEQFFGPGTRLTVL.

In its sample, this clone was seen a few times. J is TRBJ2-7 and V is TRBV10-1; D call uncertain. Trimming shortened V by 3 bases and J by 1 base, and 7 bases separated the two germline ends. This CDR3 spans 13 amino acids. Germline V gives CDR1 WNHNN, CDR2 SYGVQD (reference sequence). CDR3 sequence (DNA): TGCGCCAGCAGTGAAAACCCATCCTACGAGCAGTACTTC. Its translation is CASSENPSYEQYF.

Worth noting for this clone: This same CDR3 is encoded by further DNA sequences in the sample. The chain couples TRBV7-3 to TRBJ2-1, with 9 bases aligning to TRBD2. This CDR3 has 15 residues. Germline V gene sequence: CDR1 SGHTA, CDR2 FQGTGA. Trimming cost V 5 bases and J 2 bases; bases outside gene matches: 4. This chain's CDR3 is CASSPGTSTYNEQFF. The CDR3 nucleotides are TGTGCCAGCAGCCCCGGGACTAGCACCTACAATGAGCAGTTCTTC.

This clone came up once. V and J are TRBV28 and TRBJ1-1; 8 nucleotides line up with TRBD1. The CDR3 totals 16 residues. CDR1 is MDHEN and CDR2 is SYDVKM in the germline V gene. J lost 0 bases, V lost 2 bases, and 5 bases had no gene match. The CDR3 loop reads CASSLIRGLMNTEAFF. The CDR3 DNA reads TGTGCCAGCAGTTTAATCAGGGGGCTAATGAACACTGAAGCTTTCTTT.

V gene TRBV2 combines with J gene TRBJ2-7; D uncertain. From germline, CDR1 is SNHLY and CDR2 FYNNEI. V lost 4 bases, J lost 2 bases, and 12 bases lay in between. The CDR3 sequence is 14 residues long. The CDR3 protein is CASSAAVLPYEQYF. For the CDR3, the DNA is TGTGCCAGCAGTGCGGCTGTCCTACCCTACGAGCAGTACTTC.

This rearrangement joins TRBV11-3 to TRBJ2-3; the D is unclear. The V end lost 5 bases, the J end lost 3 bases, and 6 bases lay between the germline ends. Germline CDR1 is SGHNT and CDR2 is YENEEA. The length of the CDR3 is 12 residues. DNA of the CDR3: TGTGCCAGCAGCCAATTTACAGATACGCAGTATTTT. It codes for CASSQFTDTQYF.

In nucleotides, the CDR3 is TGCGCCAGCAGCCAAGGGGACAGTCTCAATCAGCCCCAGCATTTT. It codes for CASSQGDSLNQPQHF. The chain has TRBV4-1 and TRBJ1-5, with TRBD1 matching 7 bases. Germline lookup yields CDR1 MGHRA and CDR2 YSYEKL. CDR3 length equals 15 residues. The ends lost 1 base at V and 3 bases at J; junction bases unmatched: 3.

This chain uses TRBV6-4 with TRBJ2-6; D may be TRBD2 (6 bases). The germline V and J ends were trimmed by 5 bases and 4 bases, with 21 bases remaining between them. Germline CDR1 is MRHNA and CDR2 is SNTAGT. The CDR3 is 18 residues long. CDR3 nucleotide sequence: TGTGCCAGCAGTCCGGACACGGAGGGTACTCTGGGGGCCAACGTCCTGACTTTC. Translation gives CASSPDTEGTLGANVLTF.

The chain uses TRBV30 and TRBJ2-1; TRBD2 agrees at 8 bases. Trimming at V came to 6 bases and at J to 4 bases, leaving 8 bases not matched to a gene. Germline CDR1 is GTSNPN and CDR2 is SVGIG (reference sequence). This CDR3 has 14 residues. CDR3 sequence: CACEGAGGYNEQFF. The CDR3 bases are TGTGCCTGCGAAGGGGCGGGAGGTTACAATGAGCAGTTCTTC.

The rearrangement links TRBV4-2 to TRBJ2-2; the D gene is possibly TRBD2 (5 bases). The germline gives CDR1 LGHNA, CDR2 YNFKEQ. V was cut by 2 bases and J by 8 bases, with 15 bases left in between. The CDR3 loop spans 15 amino acids. DNA of the CDR3: TGTGCCAGCAGCCAAAGGCGGGCTATTCCAGGGGAGCTGTTTTTT. This sequence encodes CASSQRRAIPGELFF.

The chain couples TRBV7-9 to TRBJ1-1; D gene ambiguous. CDR1 is SEHNR and CDR2 is FQNEAQ in the germline V gene (reference sequence). The CDR3 consists of 15 residues. Trimming removed 1 base from V and 0 bases from J, with 9 bases in between. The CDR3: CASSLGEGMNTEAFF. The CDR3 DNA sequence: TGTGCCAGCAGCTTAGGGGAGGGAATGAACACTGAAGCTTTCTTT.

This chain's CDR3 is CASSLPPGHGLIRQYF. CDR3 nucleotides: TGTGCCAGCAGTCTGCCGCCGGGACACGGACTAATTAGGCAGTACTTC. The chain links TRBV6-6 to TRBJ2-7; D may match TRBD1 or TRBD2 (6 bases each). CDR1 is MNHNY, CDR2 SVGAGI, per germline (reference sequence). The CDR3 consists of 16 residues. Trimming took off 5 bases at V and 9 bases at J, with 26 bases between the two ends.

This clone appeared a single time. The V gene is TRBV2, the J gene TRBJ2-7; unclear D gene. Deletions cut 3 bases from V and 1 base from J, with 7 bases between. Germline CDR1 SNHLY, CDR2 FYNNEI. The CDR3 loop spans 13 amino acids. CDR3 in DNA: TGTGCCAGCAGTGACACCCTATCCTACGAGCAGTACTTC. Its protein product is CASSDTLSYEQYF.

The chain links TRBV27 to TRBJ2-3; D might be TRBD2 (5 bases). Germline loops: CDR1 MNHEY, CDR2 SMNVEV (reference sequence). The CDR3 sequence is 13 residues long. The ends were cut back, 1 base at V and 5 bases at J, with 7 bases in the middle. The CDR3 DNA is TGTGCCAGCAGTTTATGGGCGGGAGATACGCAGTATTTT. Translating gives CASSLWAGDTQYF.

The chain has TRBV10-3 and TRBJ1-2; 7 bases align to TRBD1. The V gene end was trimmed by 5 bases and the J gene end by 0 bases; junction bases not matched to a gene: 12. In germline, CDR1 is ENHRY, CDR2 SYGVKD. This CDR3 is built from 17 residues. CDR3 coding DNA: TGTGCCATCAGTCCCCCTAAACAGGGGCTTGCTAACTATGGCTACACCTTC. This gives the protein CAISPPKQGLANYGYTF.

The V gene is TRBV28, the J gene TRBJ2-6; perhaps D is TRBD1 or TRBD2 (6 bases each). The CDR3 runs 18 residues. The V gene lost 5 bases and the J gene lost 0 bases, with 17 bases spanning the gap. Germline CDR1 is MDHEN and CDR2 is SYDVKM. CDR3 region: CASSGGGSGFSGANVLTF. DNA of the CDR3: TGTGCCAGCAGTGGAGGGGGGAGCGGGTTCTCTGGGGCCAACGTCCTGACTTTC.

This chain joins TRBV7-3 and TRBJ2-3; 12 nucleotides match TRBD2. CDR1 is SGHTA and CDR2 is FQGTGA in the germline V gene. CDR3 length: 16 residues. The J segment lost 5 bases and the V segment lost 1 base, leaving 4 bases of the junction unmatched. The CDR3 DNA is TGTGCCAGCAGCTTAATCCTAGCGGGAGGGGAAGATACGCAGTATTTT. It translates to CASSLILAGGEDTQYF.

The chain has TRBV9 and TRBJ2-7, with TRBD1 matching 8 bases. This CDR3 is built from 14 residues. With 4 bases clipped from V and 4 bases from J, the junction kept 7 bases outside the gene matches. CDR1 is SGDLS, CDR2 YYNGEE, per germline. CDR3 bases: TGTGCCAGCAGCTCGGGGACAGGCTCATACGAGCAGTACTTC. Its translation is CASSSGTGSYEQYF.

The gene calls are TRBV9 and TRBJ1-1; the D gene is possibly TRBD1 (5 bases). With 2 bases removed from V and 6 bases from J, the gap between germline ends came to 14 bases. Germline-derived CDR1 and CDR2 are SGDLS and YYNGEE. The CDR3 loop spans 14 amino acids. The CDR3 sequence: CASSVSWGSSEAFF. The CDR3 DNA follows: TGTGCCAGCAGCGTTTCCTGGGGGAGCTCTGAAGCTTTCTTT. The full variable domain, with the rest looked up from reference TRBV9 and TRBJ1-1, is DSGVTQTPKHLITATGQRVTLRCSPRSGDLSVYWYQQSLDQGLQFLIQYYNGEERAKGNILERFSAQQFPDLHSELNLSSLELGDSALYFCASSVSWGSSEAFFGQGTRLTVV.